Each of the 15 T cell receptor beta chains below was sequenced from the same sample in a study of blood T cell repertoires in COVID-19. Clones were read by immunoSEQ multiplex PCR, and TCRdb kept only the in-frame ones, dropping some. Altogether about 47,000 clones are present, 55% to 70% being singletons, with the ten largest covering around 10%. Sequencing was performed on peripheral blood. These receptors came from an older woman with acute or convalescent COVID-19.

This clone was detected a few times. This rearrangement joins TRBV7-8 to TRBJ1-6; D is perhaps TRBD1 (5 bases). This CDR3 has 16 residues. The germline gives CDR1 SGHVS, CDR2 FQNEAQ. With 5 bases removed from V and 7 bases from J, the gap between germline ends came to 18 bases. CDR3 nucleotide sequence: TGTGCCAGCAGCGACGGGGGGGGTGTAGAGAATTCACCCCTCCACTTT. This sequence encodes CASSDGGGVENSPLHF.

The chain uses TRBV29-1 and TRBJ2-7, with TRBD2 as a possible D gene (6 bases). Germline loops: CDR1 SQVTM, CDR2 ANQGSEA. Trimming removed 4 bases at V and 5 bases at J, with 15 bases between. CDR3 length: 13 amino acids. CDR3 DNA sequence: TGCAGCGTTGCAACTAGCACCGCCAACGAGCAGTACTTC. Translation gives CSVATSTANEQYF.

The chain is built from TRBV15 and TRBJ1-1; tentatively, D is TRBD1 (5 bases). Trimming took 3 bases from V and 5 from J, leaving 10 bases between them. CDR1 is LNHNV, CDR2 YYDKDF, per germline (reference sequence). The CDR3 is made up of 13 amino acids. Here the CDR3 reads CATSRRSGTEAFF. DNA of the CDR3: TGTGCCACCAGCAGGCGCTCAGGGACTGAAGCTTTCTTT.

This clone was detected only a few times. The V call is TRBV5-1, the J call TRBJ2-7; tentatively, D is TRBD2 (5 bases). The germline gives CDR1 SGHRS, CDR2 YFSETQ. The ends were cut back, 0 bases at V and 2 bases at J, with 9 bases in the middle. The CDR3 runs to 14 residues. DNA of the CDR3: TGCGCCAGCAGCTTGGACTGGGAGACCTACGAGCAGTACTTC. Its protein product is CASSLDWETYEQYF.

This clone was seen a few times. This chain links TRBV5-1 with TRBJ2-3, with 8 bases fitting TRBD2. Germline CDR1 and CDR2: SGHRS and YFSETQ. The ends lost 2 bases at V and 1 base at J; junction bases unmatched: 3. The CDR3 has 15 amino acids. CDR3 in amino acids: CASSLPGGGTDTQYF. In DNA, the CDR3 is TGCGCCAGCAGCTTACCGGGGGGGGGCACAGATACGCAGTATTTT.

V usage is TRBV2 and J usage is TRBJ1-4; D ambiguous. The germline gives CDR1 SNHLY, CDR2 FYNNEI. The CDR3 sequence is 13 residues long. Trimming left V 3 bases short and J 5 bases short, with 7 bases between. CDR3 DNA sequence: TGTGCCAGCAGTGAGAGGGTGAATGAAAAACTGTTTTTT. Protein sequence: CASSERVNEKLFF.

The chain carries TRBV19 and TRBJ1-4; TRBD1 is a possible D gene (6 bases). This CDR3 is 14 amino acids long. Germline loops: CDR1 LNHDA, CDR2 SQIVND (reference sequence). Trimming stripped 5 bases from V and 6 bases from J, with 13 bases between. CDR3 region: CASSPAGTHEKLFF. The CDR3 DNA sequence: TGTGCCAGTAGTCCCGCCGGGACACATGAAAAACTGTTTTTT.

CDR3 bases: TGTGCCAGCAGCGCTATGGAGAGCACAGATACGCAGTATTTT. Encoded protein: CASSAMESTDTQYF. This sequence joins TRBV9 and TRBJ2-3; D remains unclear. The CDR3 runs 14 residues. Germline loops: CDR1 SGDLS, CDR2 YYNGEE. V lost 3 bases to trimming and J lost 0 bases, with 8 bases between them.

The CDR3 DNA sequence: TGTGCCACCAGCAGAGTGAGACAGGGGTCCAATGAGCAGTTCTTC. Amino acids: CATSRVRQGSNEQFF. V usage is TRBV15 and J usage is TRBJ2-1; 8 bases match TRBD1. The CDR3 covers 15 residues. Germline V gives CDR1 LNHNV, CDR2 YYDKDF (reference sequence). V lost 1 base to trimming and J lost 6 bases; unmatched junction nucleotides: 5.

This rearrangement joins TRBV7-8 to TRBJ2-7; 8 nucleotides align to TRBD1. V shed 5 bases, J shed 6 bases, and the junction held 12 bases outside the gene matches. The CDR3 length is 15 residues. Germline V CDR1 and CDR2: SGHVS, FQNEAQ. The CDR3 loop reads CASSLDRDQMGEQYF. The CDR3 region has the DNA TGTGCCAGCAGCCTGGACAGGGACCAAATGGGCGAGCAGTACTTC.

The rearrangement joins TRBV11-2 to TRBJ1-3, with a weak D call TRBD1 (5 bases). The CDR3 is made up of 15 amino acids. The ends were cut back, 2 bases at V and 7 bases at J, with 15 bases in the middle. The V gene's germline CDR1 is SGHAT and CDR2 FQNNGV. DNA for the CDR3: TGTGCCAGCAGCTTATCAGCAGGGTCTTTGAACACCATATATTTT. Its protein is CASSLSAGSLNTIYF.

The V gene is TRBV2, the J gene TRBJ1-6; TRBD1 matches at 8 bases. This CDR3 has 15 amino acids. CDR1 SNHLY and CDR2 FYNNEI come from the germline V gene. Trimming removed 2 bases from V and 9 bases from J; junction bases left unmatched: 6. The CDR3 region has the DNA TGTGCCAGCAGTGAAATCAGGGGGCGAAGTTCACCCCTCCACTTT. Encoded protein: CASSEIRGRSSPLHF.

Only a few counts were recorded for this clone. This sequence joins TRBV2 and TRBJ2-2; 10 bases align to TRBD1. V lost 8 bases and J lost 3; bases outside the gene matches: 3. The CDR3 runs 14 residues. Germline V CDR1 and CDR2: SNHLY, FYNNEI. As DNA, the CDR3 is TGTGCCAGCGGACAGGGGGATGACACCGGGGAGCTGTTTTTT. Translated: CASGQGDDTGELFF.

The V call is TRBV28, the J call TRBJ2-1, with D unresolved. Trimming cost V 3 bases and J 4 bases, with 4 bases left between them. CDR1 MDHEN and CDR2 SYDVKM come from the germline V gene. This CDR3 spans 12 amino acids. Written as DNA, the CDR3 is TGTGCCAGCAGTTTGAGTTACAATGAGCAGTTCTTC. Translation: CASSLSYNEQFF.

At least ten counts were recorded for this clone. The gene calls are TRBV2 and TRBJ2-2, with 7 nucleotides matching TRBD2. The CDR3 sequence is 15 residues long. CDR1 SNHLY and CDR2 FYNNEI come from the germline V gene. Germline trimming cut 1 base from V and 7 bases from J; bases unmatched to any gene: 6. This CDR3 reads CASSEGGGWNGELFF. CDR3 nucleotides: TGTGCCAGCAGTGAAGGCGGGGGTTGGAACGGGGAGCTGTTTTTT. Using reference TRBV2 and TRBJ2-2 for the parts outside the CDR3, the full variable domain is EPEVTQTPSHQVTQMGQEVILRCVPISNHLYFYWYRQILGQKVEFLVSFYNNEISEKSEIFDDQFSVERPDGSNFTLKIRSTKLEDSAMYFCASSEGGGWNGELFFGEGSRLTVL.